This section outlines one T cell receptor beta chain sequence together with its context. The V gene lost 1 base and the J gene lost 0 bases, with 7 bases spanning the gap. CDR3 length: 16 residues. Germline CDR1 and CDR2: MGHRA and YSYEKL. Sequencing used immunoSEQ multiplex PCR; TCRdb keeps in-frame clones, though not all of them. The sample shows 90,000 to 130,000 clones, roughly nine tenths of them seen only once. The record originates from a study of T cell changes during pregnancy in multiple sclerosis. The chain links TRBV4-1 to TRBJ2-6; no reliable D call. The starting material was peripheral blood, obtained in the third trimester of pregnancy. This sequence was found in a female donor with multiple sclerosis, enrolled in a pregnancy study. The CDR3: CASSQASSSGANVLTF. The DNA of the CDR3 is TGCGCCAGCAGCCAAGCCTCGAGCTCTGGGGCCAACGTCCTGACTTTC.